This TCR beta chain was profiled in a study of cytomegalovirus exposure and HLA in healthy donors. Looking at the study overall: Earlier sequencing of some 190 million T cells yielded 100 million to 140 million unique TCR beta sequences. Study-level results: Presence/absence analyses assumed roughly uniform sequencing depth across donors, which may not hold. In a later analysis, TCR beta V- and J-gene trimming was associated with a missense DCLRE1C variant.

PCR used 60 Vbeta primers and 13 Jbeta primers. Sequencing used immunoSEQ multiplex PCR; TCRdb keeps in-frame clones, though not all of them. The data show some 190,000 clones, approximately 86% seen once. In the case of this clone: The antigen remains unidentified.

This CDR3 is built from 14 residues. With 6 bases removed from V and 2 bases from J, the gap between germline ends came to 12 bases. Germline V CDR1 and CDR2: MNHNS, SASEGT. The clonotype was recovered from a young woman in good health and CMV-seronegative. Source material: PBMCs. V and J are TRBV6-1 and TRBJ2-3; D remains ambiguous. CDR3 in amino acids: CASRTSHLTDTQYF. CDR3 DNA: TGTGCCAGCAGGACATCCCACCTCACAGATACGCAGTATTTT.